This T cell receptor beta chain derives from a study of blood T cell repertoires in COVID-19. In the study overall: From T cells, B-cell-depleted T cells, or PBMCs came the material, which was cDNA or gDNA.

Study processing details: Researchers report that nucleated cell counts were estimated from reference gene primer amplification. TCRdb's table, derived via immunoSEQ multiplex PCR, lists solely in-frame clones and lacks some. V, J and clone size are those of that table, while D and trimming were read from the DNA. Of tens of thousands of clones listed, around 90% were seen once; the top ten hold 4.5% to 5.5%. This clone was observed a few times. Sequencing input: peripheral blood. The source of this sequence is a woman aged 55 to 70 with active COVID-19.

CDR3 DNA: TGTGCCAGCAGCCCCGGGGACAGGGGGACCGGGGAGCTGTTTTTT. Translating it yields CASSPGDRGTGELFF. This chain connects TRBV7-9 to TRBJ2-2, with 11 nucleotides matching TRBD1. This CDR3 is built from 15 residues. Germline V lookup: CDR1 SEHNR, CDR2 FQNEAQ (reference sequence). J lost 5 bases, V lost 5 bases, and 4 bases had no gene match.